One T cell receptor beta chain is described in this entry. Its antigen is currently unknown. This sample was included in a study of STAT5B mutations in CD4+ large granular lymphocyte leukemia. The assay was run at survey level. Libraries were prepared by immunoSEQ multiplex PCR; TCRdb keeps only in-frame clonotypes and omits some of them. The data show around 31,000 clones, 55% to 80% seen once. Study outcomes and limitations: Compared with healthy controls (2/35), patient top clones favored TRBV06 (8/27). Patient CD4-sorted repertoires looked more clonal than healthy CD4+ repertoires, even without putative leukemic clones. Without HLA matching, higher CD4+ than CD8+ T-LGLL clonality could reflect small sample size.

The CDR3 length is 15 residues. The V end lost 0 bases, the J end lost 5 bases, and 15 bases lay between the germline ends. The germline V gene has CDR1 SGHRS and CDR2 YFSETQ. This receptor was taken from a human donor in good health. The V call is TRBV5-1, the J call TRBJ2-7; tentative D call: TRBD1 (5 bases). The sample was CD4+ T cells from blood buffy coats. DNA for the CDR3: TGCGCCAGCAGCTTGGAGGCGACAGCTCCTGACGAGCAGTACTTC. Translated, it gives CASSLEATAPDEQYF. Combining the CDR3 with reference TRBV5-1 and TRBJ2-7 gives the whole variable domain KAGVTQTPRYLIKTRGQQVTLSCSPISGHRSVSWYQQTPGQGLQFLFEYFSETQRNKGNFPGRFSGRQFSNSRSEMNVSTLELGDSALYLCASSLEATAPDEQYFGPGTRLTVT.